This TCR beta chain was recorded in a study of OX40 agonist ivuxolimab in advanced cancers. Whole-study context: Dose-escalation patients' cancers were hepatocellular carcinoma, melanoma, renal cell or head and neck cancer. Mean age around 60 years, range roughly 20 to 85; about 81% male. Study-wide findings and caveats: CD4+ and CD8+ blood T cells expanded clonally by week 6 at 0.1 to 3.0 mg/kg.

Generated by immunoSEQ multiplex PCR, the TCRdb table keeps only in-frame clones and is missing some. The data contain approximately 48,000 clones, around 80% of them singletons. Turning to this clone: No antigen is known for it.

The sequencing used CD4+ or CD8+ T cells sorted from blood, collected in a trial of the OX40 agonist ivuxolimab. This clonotype was obtained from an adult with an advanced solid tumor such as melanoma, head and neck, liver or kidney cancer.

The CDR3 DNA reads as TGTGCCAGCAGCGCCATGAACACCGGGGAGCTGTTTTTT. Translation gives CASSAMNTGELFF. The J gene is TRBJ2-2, the V gene TRBV12-1. TRBV12-1 is listed as a pseudogene. The CDR3 loop spans 13 amino acids.